This entry is about one T cell receptor (beta chain). The data were taken from a study of shared clonotypes between healthy human individuals. Study in general: Used for every donor were three CD4 naive, three CD4 memory, two CD8 naive and one CD8 memory plate.

Deep-level settings were used for running the assay. The protocol was immunoSEQ multiplex PCR, while the TCRdb copy is restricted to in-frame clones and leaves out a portion. Here the sample spans a few million clones, just over 90% being singletons. None of the donors, who were healthy HIV-negative adults, had recently had acute infections or vaccinations. J lost 2 bases, V lost 0 bases, and 11 bases had no gene match. Germline lookup yields CDR1 LGHNA and CDR2 YSLEER. This CDR3 spans 18 amino acids. The sequence came from a man between 18 and 29 years old in good health. The chain couples TRBV4-3 to TRBJ2-5; 8 positions agree with TRBD1. Specimen: naive CD4+ T cells sorted from blood. The subset: CD45RA+ positively selected. For the CDR3, the DNA is TGCGCCAGCAGCCAAGATCGGAGCGGAACAGGGGGACAAGAGACCCAGTACTTC. Its protein product is CASSQDRSGTGGQETQYF.